This T cell receptor beta chain was captured in a study of control samples from healthy donors and cancer patients. V was pared by 3 bases and J by 1 base, with 7 bases between. From germline, CDR1 is SGHRS and CDR2 YFSETQ. The CDR3 has 13 amino acids. The repertoire was sequenced with immunoSEQ multiplex PCR; TCRdb's copy has only in-frame clones and lacks some. The sample includes 80,000 or so clones, about 92% of them seen just once. This TCR was sampled from a woman aged 55-69 years in good health. Sequences were obtained from blood. V usage is TRBV5-1 and J usage is TRBJ1-1; unclear D gene. CDR3 nucleotides: TGCGCCAGCAGCTCCTCGGAGAACACTGAAGCTTTCTTT. This codes for CASSSSENTEAFF.